This T cell receptor beta chain originates from a study of T cell responses to AZD1222 COVID-19 vaccine. This CDR3 has 14 amino acids. V was pared by 2 bases and J by 7 bases, with 7 bases of the junction left unmatched. Germline CDR1 SNHLY, CDR2 FYNNEI. Some clones are missing from TCRdb's copy, which holds only in-frame ones; the method was immunoSEQ multiplex PCR. The table has fewer than 200,000 clones, 88% seen once; the top ten hold 25% to 30%. This clone occurred once. The TCR was taken from an adult who received the AZD1222 COVID-19 vaccine. This chain joins TRBV2 and TRBJ2-5, with TRBD2 identical over 7 bases. The sequencing here drew on peripheral blood, taken 28 days after the second AZD1222 dose. CDR3 coding DNA: TGTGCCAGCAGTGAATTGGGCGGGAGAGGGACCCAGTACTTC. Residues: CASSELGGRGTQYF. Combining the CDR3 with reference TRBV2 and TRBJ2-5 gives the whole variable domain EPEVTQTPSHQVTQMGQEVILRCVPISNHLYFYWYRQILGQKVEFLVSFYNNEISEKSEIFDDQFSVERPDGSNFTLKIRSTKLEDSAMYFCASSELGGRGTQYFGPGTRLLVL.